This entry lists 32 T cell receptor beta chains sequenced from one sample in a study of shared clonotypes between healthy human individuals. The method was immunoSEQ multiplex PCR; TCRdb's version includes in-frame clones alone and lacks a portion of them. The sample holds fewer than 100,000 clones, around 67% seen once. The source material was memory CD8+ T cells sorted from blood. Subset specified: CD45RO+ cells pooled with CCR7-negative TemRA cells. The receptor source for this set is a man aged 25 to 40 in good health.

The rearrangement uses TRBV11-1 and TRBJ2-5; D possibly corresponds to TRBD2 (6 bases). The CDR3 extends over 15 amino acids. The germline V gene has CDR1 SGHAT and CDR2 FQDESV (reference sequence). V was pared by 3 bases and J by 4 bases, with 15 bases between. The CDR3 DNA sequence: TGTGCCAGCAGCTTCGCCAGGAGGGGCGGAGAGACCCAGTACTTC. Translated: CASSFARRGGETQYF. Variable domain in full (rest from reference TRBV11-1 and TRBJ2-5): EAEVAQSPRYKITEKSQAVAFWCDPISGHATLYWYRQILGQGPELLVQFQDESVVDDSQLPKDRFSAERLKGVDSTLKIQPAELGDSAMYLCASSFARRGGETQYFGPGTRLLVL.

This clone was recorded a few times. The V call is TRBV7-9, the J call TRBJ2-1, with 7 bases matching TRBD2. Germline CDR1 reads SEHNR; CDR2 reads FQNEAQ (reference sequence). The CDR3 is made up of 16 amino acids. The J segment lost 3 bases and the V segment lost 3 bases, leaving 8 bases of the junction unmatched. The CDR3 sequence: CASSLYGLVGYNEQFF. In DNA, the CDR3 is TGTGCCAGCAGCTTGTACGGACTAGTGGGCTACAATGAGCAGTTCTTC.

This chain links TRBV19 with TRBJ2-3, with unresolved D. The V end lost 8 bases, the J end lost 2 bases, and 20 bases lay between the germline ends. There are 16 residues in the CDR3. The germline CDR1 and CDR2 sequences are LNHDA and SQIVND (reference sequence). The CDR3 region has the DNA TGTGCCAGTGGGAACAGATATATGTTAGACACAGATACGCAGTATTTT. It codes for CASGNRYMLDTDTQYF.

The gene calls are TRBV18 and TRBJ1-1; the D gene is possibly TRBD1 (5 bases). Germline V CDR1 and CDR2: KGHSH, LQKENI. V was cut by 1 base and J by 4 bases, with 16 bases left in between. CDR3 size: 16 residues. The CDR3 region has the DNA TGTGCCAGCTCACCACGACATAGCTCCGGGGCCACTGAAGCTTTCTTT. Translated, it gives CASSPRHSSGATEAFF.

There are a few counts of this clone. This chain uses TRBV29-1 with TRBJ2-3, with 11 nucleotides matching TRBD1. This CDR3 spans 14 amino acids. V lost 7 bases and J lost 3; bases outside the gene matches: 6. Germline V gene lookup returns CDR1 SQVTM and CDR2 ANQGSEA. CDR3: CSAGQGALTDTQYF. CDR3 DNA sequence: TGCAGCGCTGGACAGGGGGCGCTGACAGATACGCAGTATTTT.

Many counts were recorded for this clone. This sequence joins TRBV7-9 and TRBJ1-4; possibly TRBD1 for D (5 bases). The CDR3 loop spans 13 amino acids. The V and J ends lost 8 bases and 4 bases respectively, with 11 bases between them. Germline CDR1 is SEHNR and CDR2 is FQNEAQ (reference sequence). CDR3 protein: CASGRQYNEKLFF. DNA for the CDR3: TGTGCCAGCGGACGACAGTATAATGAAAAACTGTTTTTT.

As for this clone: Other nucleotide sequences from this sample produce the same CDR3. The rearrangement uses TRBV28 and TRBJ2-7; TRBD1 matches at 7 bases. J gave up 3 bases and V 6 bases, and 2 bases lay outside the gene matches. The CDR3 is 12 amino acids. CDR1 and CDR2 (germline): MDHEN, SYDVKM. The CDR3 sequence is CASSRDSYEQYF. As DNA, the CDR3 is TGTGCCAGCAGCCGGGACAGCTACGAGCAGTACTTC.

This clone was counted between two and nine times. Just one base apart from a much larger clone, this may be a read error. The same CDR3 also results from other DNA sequences found in this sample. The genes are TRBV6-1 and TRBJ2-2; 11 nucleotides line up with TRBD1. CDR3 length: 15 amino acids. From germline, CDR1 is MNHNS and CDR2 SASEGT. V shed 6 bases, J shed 6 bases, and the junction held 6 bases outside the gene matches. CDR3 DNA sequence: TGTGCCAGCAGCCGGGACAGGGGGGGGGCCGGGGAGCTGTTTTTT. This gives the protein CASSRDRGGAGELFF.

In this sample, this clone turned up a few times. The CDR3, as DNA: TGTGCCAGCCGGGACTATGGCTACGAGCAGTACTTC. This encodes CASRDYGYEQYF. This chain links TRBV6-6 with TRBJ2-7; 7 nucleotides line up with TRBD2. The CDR3 has 12 residues. Germline CDR1 MNHNY, CDR2 SVGAGI (reference sequence). With 8 bases clipped from V and 3 bases from J, the junction kept 4 bases outside the gene matches.

The gene calls are TRBV10-3 and TRBJ2-2, with unresolved D. The germline V gene encodes CDR1 ENHRY and CDR2 SYGVKD. Deletions cut 0 bases from V and 4 bases from J, with 6 bases between. The CDR3 has 14 amino acids. The DNA of the CDR3 is TGTGCCATCAGTGAGTCGAGTCCCACCGGGGAGCTGTTTTTT. It yields the protein CAISESSPTGELFF.

The V call is TRBV28, the J call TRBJ2-3; tentative D call: TRBD1 (5 bases). Trimming took 5 bases from V and 2 from J, leaving 14 bases between them. This CDR3 is built from 15 residues. Germline CDR1 reads MDHEN; CDR2 reads SYDVKM. The DNA for the CDR3 is TGTGCCAGCAGTCCACAACCGGACACCACAGATACGCAGTATTTT. This translates into CASSPQPDTTDTQYF.

This rearrangement joins TRBV16 to TRBJ2-7; TRBD1 matches 7 bases. This CDR3 is built from 13 residues. Germline V CDR1 and CDR2: KGHSY, FQNENV. Trimming took 1 base from V and 4 from J; bases not matched to a gene: 1. The CDR3 sequence is CASSQLDRYEQYF. DNA for the CDR3: TGTGCCAGCAGCCAATTGGACAGGTACGAGCAGTACTTC.

The chain recombines TRBV6-6 with TRBJ2-5, with unresolved D. Trimming pared 6 bases from V and 3 bases from J, leaving 11 bases between. In germline, CDR1 is MNHNY, CDR2 SVGAGI (reference sequence). This CDR3 is 13 amino acids long. The CDR3 DNA reads TGTGCCAGCAGCCGCCCGACCGAAGAGACCCAGTACTTC. It specifies CASSRPTEETQYF.

This chain connects TRBV7-2 to TRBJ2-3, with D possibly TRBD1 on 6 matching bases. Germline lookup yields CDR1 SGHTA and CDR2 FQGNSA. The CDR3 totals 14 residues. Trimming pared 6 bases from V and 3 bases from J, leaving 13 bases between. The CDR3 DNA is TGTGCCAGCAGTTTACAGGGTAGTACAGATACGCAGTATTTT. It codes for CASSLQGSTDTQYF.

The chain combines TRBV2 with TRBJ2-3; 11 nucleotides agree with TRBD1. V dropped 10 bases and J dropped 3; count of bases not matched to a gene: 3. Germline values: CDR1 SNHLY, CDR2 FYNNEI. The CDR3 extends over 13 amino acids. The CDR3 region has the DNA TGTGCCACCGGACAGGGGGCGACAGATACGCAGTATTTT. As protein: CATGQGATDTQYF.

This clone was detected many times. The V and J genes are TRBV4-3 and TRBJ2-1; TRBD2 matches 8 bases. CDR1 is LGHNA, CDR2 YSLEER, per germline. V lost 3 bases and J lost 5; bases outside the gene matches: 9. CDR3 length equals 16 residues. CDR3 residues: CASSHGGGRSDNEQFF. CDR3 DNA: TGCGCCAGCAGCCATGGCGGGGGGAGGTCGGACAATGAGCAGTTCTTC.

The rearrangement joins TRBV6-1 to TRBJ2-2; D may be TRBD2 (5 bases). CDR1 and CDR2 (germline): MNHNS, SASEGT. The CDR3 consists of 13 residues. Trimming pared 7 bases from V and 6 bases from J, leaving 12 bases between. The CDR3 protein is CASKERDAGELFF. The CDR3 region has the DNA TGTGCCAGCAAAGAACGGGATGCCGGGGAGCTGTTTTTT.

This chain connects TRBV5-5 to TRBJ2-1, with a weak D call TRBD1 (6 bases). The germline V gene has CDR1 SGHKS and CDR2 YYEKEE (reference sequence). The CDR3 runs 16 residues. Trimming pared 1 base from V and 6 bases from J, leaving 17 bases between. The CDR3 coding sequence is TGTGCCAGCAGCTTGTGGGACATCCCCTCCCTCAATGAGCAGTTCTTC. Translation: CASSLWDIPSLNEQFF.

V and J are TRBV27 and TRBJ2-5; TRBD1 aligns across 10 bases. V lost 6 bases and J lost 4; bases outside the gene matches: 11. The CDR3 totals 16 residues. The germline CDR1 and CDR2 sequences are MNHEY and SMNVEV (reference sequence). The chain's CDR3 is CASSEPGQGFIETQYF. In DNA form, the CDR3 reads TGTGCCAGCAGCGAACCGGGACAGGGGTTTATAGAGACCCAGTACTTC.

The rearrangement joins TRBV6-5 to TRBJ2-1, with no clear D. V was cut by 5 bases and J by 0 bases, with 11 bases left in between. Germline V gene data show CDR1 as MNHEY and CDR2 as SVGAGI. This CDR3 is built from 15 residues. The CDR3 nucleotides are TGTGCCAGCAGTCTTGGCATCGTCTCCTACAATGAGCAGTTCTTC. Amino acids: CASSLGIVSYNEQFF.

J is TRBJ2-7 and V is TRBV28, with unresolved D. From germline, CDR1 is MDHEN and CDR2 SYDVKM. This CDR3 has 12 residues. Trimming removed 5 bases at V and 3 bases at J, with 8 bases between. CDR3 region: CASSDAIYEQYF. The CDR3 DNA sequence: TGTGCCAGCAGTGACGCCATCTACGAGCAGTACTTC. The entire variable domain, with the rest obtained from reference TRBV28 and TRBJ2-7, is as follows: DVKVTQSSRYLVKRTGEKVFLECVQDMDHENMFWYRQDPGLGLRLIYFSYDVKMKEKGDIPEGYSVSREKKERFSLILESASTNQTSMYLCASSDAIYEQYFGPGTRLTVT.

This clone has just one count. The chain has TRBV20-1 and TRBJ2-1; D gene uncertain. The V end was cut by 6 bases, the J end by 13 bases, with 10 bases between. Germline CDR1 reads DFQATT; CDR2 reads SNEGSKA (reference sequence). The CDR3 sequence is 9 residues long. In nucleotides, the CDR3 is TGCAGTGCCCCCCTCGTACAGTTCTTC. It translates to CSAPLVQFF.

The CDR3 nucleotides are TGTGCCAGCAGTAATTCTAGCGGGCCCCACGAGCAGTACTTC. Its translation is CASSNSSGPHEQYF. V and J are TRBV25-1 and TRBJ2-7; the match to TRBD2 covers 8 bases. Germline V gives CDR1 MGHDK, CDR2 SYGVNS. Trimming removed 5 bases from V and 5 bases from J; junction bases left unmatched: 8. CDR3 length equals 14 residues.

As for this clone: A much bigger clone sits one base away, suggesting this may be a read error. The rearrangement links TRBV6-5 to TRBJ2-7; tentatively, D is TRBD1 or TRBD2 (6 bases each). The V and J ends lost 6 bases and 2 bases respectively, with 11 bases between them. The CDR3 contains 13 residues. Germline assignment: CDR1 MNHEY and CDR2 SVGAGI. CDR3 amino acids: CASSPRGAYEQYF. CDR3 in DNA: TGTGCCAGCAGCCCGAGGGGGGCCTACGAGCAGTACTTC.

DNA for the CDR3: TGTGCCAGCAGCCAAACGAGGGACGCCGGGGAGCTGTTTTTT. It yields the protein CASSQTRDAGELFF. This chain joins TRBV4-2 and TRBJ2-2; D is tentatively TRBD1 or TRBD2 (5 bases each). The V end lost 2 bases, the J end lost 6 bases, and 10 bases lay between the germline ends. This CDR3 has 14 amino acids. Germline lookup yields CDR1 LGHNA and CDR2 YNFKEQ.

This clone is a singleton in its sample. The chain joins TRBV4-1 to TRBJ2-7; D not certain. In germline, CDR1 is MGHRA, CDR2 YSYEKL. The V gene lost 4 bases and the J gene lost 0 bases, with 10 bases spanning the gap. The CDR3 covers 14 residues. CDR3 residues: CASSPISRSYEQYF. DNA of the CDR3: TGCGCCAGCAGCCCTATTAGCCGCTCCTACGAGCAGTACTTC.

The chain links TRBV6-6 to TRBJ2-7; unclear D gene. Germline loops: CDR1 MNHNY, CDR2 SVGAGI (reference sequence). V gave up 4 bases and J gave up 2 bases, with 12 bases separating them. This CDR3 comprises 14 residues. The CDR3 is CASSLAAAPYEQYF. The CDR3 region has the DNA TGTGCCAGCAGTTTAGCCGCTGCCCCCTACGAGCAGTACTTC.

This clone was observed a few times. The chain is built from TRBV19 and TRBJ2-5; D not certain. The CDR3 extends over 13 amino acids. Between the trimmed V and J ends, which lost 3 bases and 5 bases, there was a span of 10 bases. Germline V gene lookup returns CDR1 LNHDA and CDR2 SQIVND (reference sequence). CDR3 in DNA: TGTGCCAGTAGTATGGTGGTAGGTGAGACCCAGTACTTC. It yields the protein CASSMVVGETQYF. The full variable domain, with the rest looked up from reference TRBV19 and TRBJ2-5, is DGGITQSPKYLFRKEGQNVTLSCEQNLNHDAMYWYRQDPGQGLRLIYYSQIVNDFQKGDIAEGYSVSREKKESFPLTVTSAQKNPTAFYLCASSMVVGETQYFGPGTRLLVL.

The J gene is TRBJ2-1, the V gene TRBV27; 11 nucleotides align to TRBD2. Germline V gene lookup returns CDR1 MNHEY and CDR2 SMNVEV (reference sequence). Germline trimming cut 5 bases from V and 8 bases from J; bases unmatched to any gene: 20. There are 19 residues in the CDR3. For the CDR3, the DNA is TGTGCCAGCAGTCCTATCGAGACTAGCGGGATGGGTCTAGGGGATGAGCAGTTCTTC. This codes for CASSPIETSGMGLGDEQFF.

Remarks on this clone: The limits of the CDR3 on the DNA are not certain, so only TCRdb's listed CDR3 is given. V is TRBV9 and J is TRBJ2-1; the table's D call, TRBD1, has no DNA check behind it. The CDR3 length equals 18 residues, ends included. From germline, CDR1 is SGDLS and CDR2 YYNGEE. Here the CDR3 reads CASSLFFGQGRRYNEQFF.

The J gene is TRBJ2-3, the V gene TRBV9; D is perhaps TRBD2 (5 bases). V lost 6 bases to trimming and J lost 4 bases, with 15 bases between them. This CDR3 has 14 residues. Germline CDR1 and CDR2: SGDLS and YYNGEE. CDR3 in amino acids: CASNVNGLADTQYF. CDR3 coding DNA: TGTGCCAGCAACGTCAATGGACTCGCAGATACGCAGTATTTT. The full variable domain, its missing parts supplied by reference TRBV9 and TRBJ2-3, is DSGVTQTPKHLITATGQRVTLRCSPRSGDLSVYWYQQSLDQGLQFLIQYYNGEERAKGNILERFSAQQFPDLHSELNLSSLELGDSALYFCASNVNGLADTQYFGPGTRLTVL.

J is TRBJ1-2 and V is TRBV5-1; unclear D gene. Germline CDR1 SGHRS, CDR2 YFSETQ. The CDR3 covers 13 residues. The V gene lost 0 bases and the J gene lost 4 bases, with 7 bases spanning the gap. In DNA, the CDR3 is TGCGCCAGCAGCTTGGCCTGGGCCTATGGCTACACCTTC. Protein sequence: CASSLAWAYGYTF.